Listed here are 31 T cell receptor beta chains from one sample, sequenced in a study of CD8 T cells in ankylosing spondylitis. General observations from the study: Characteristic, it appeared, of ankylosing spondylitis blood was a TCR beta motif of eight or nine highly homologous variants.

No antigens are known for them. TCRdb reanalysed the 5' RACE reads using MiXCR and keeps one entry per CDR3 protein. The repertoire holds 450,000 or so distinct CDR3 sequences, with roughly a quarter as singletons. Sequenced: blood, either unsorted or a sorted T cell fraction (not recorded which). These receptors were taken from a male donor with ankylosing spondylitis.

This rearrangement joins TRBV28 to TRBJ2-7, with 11 bases that match TRBD1. With 6 bases clipped from V and 6 bases from J, the junction kept 13 bases outside the gene matches. CDR1 is MDHEN and CDR2 is SYDVKM in the germline V gene. The CDR3 consists of 16 residues. This CDR3 is CASRAVDRGLRSEQYF. In nucleotides, the CDR3 is TGTGCCAGCAGGGCGGTGGACAGGGGGCTAAGGTCCGAGCAGTACTTC.

The CDR3 here is CASSPMSVSGNTIYF. The CDR3, as DNA: TGCGCCAGCAGCCCCATGTCTGTCTCTGGAAACACCATATATTTT. The chain carries TRBV5-1 and TRBJ1-3; unclear D gene. The germline V gene has CDR1 SGHRS and CDR2 YFSETQ. This CDR3 contains 15 residues. Trimming stripped 4 bases from V and 0 bases from J, with 11 bases between.

This chain joins TRBV15 and TRBJ1-4, with D unclear. With 1 base removed from V and 5 bases from J, the gap between germline ends came to 11 bases. Germline V gene sequence: CDR1 LNHNV, CDR2 YYDKDF (reference sequence). The CDR3 is 15 amino acids. The DNA for the CDR3 is TGTGCCACCAGCAGAGTGCGGGGTTCCAATGAAAAACTGTTTTTT. Translation: CATSRVRGSNEKLFF.

V usage is TRBV2 and J usage is TRBJ2-6; D unclear. Trimming took 3 bases from V and 5 from J, leaving 2 bases between them. The germline V gene encodes CDR1 SNHLY and CDR2 FYNNEI. This CDR3 is built from 12 residues. The CDR3 here is CASSDRANVLTF. CDR3 nucleotide sequence: TGTGCCAGCAGTGACCGGGCCAACGTCCTGACTTTC.

This clonotype was detected ten times or more. The chain couples TRBV24-1 to TRBJ2-2; a weak D match, TRBD2 (6 bases). The CDR3 has 13 amino acids. Trimming took off 9 bases at V and 0 bases at J, with 7 bases between the two ends. Germline V gene data show CDR1 as KGHDR and CDR2 as SFDVKD. The CDR3 DNA reads TGTGCCACCCGGGAGCCGAACACCGGGGAGCTGTTTTTT. Translating gives CATREPNTGELFF.

This clonotype was detected only a few times. The chain has TRBV20-1 and TRBJ2-5; TRBD2 aligns across 7 bases. The CDR3 spans 16 residues. The J segment lost 4 bases and the V segment lost 0 bases, leaving 11 bases of the junction unmatched. Looked up from germline, CDR1 is DFQATT and CDR2 is SNEGSKA (reference sequence). The CDR3 DNA reads as TGCAGTGCTAGAGATCTGGGAGGGCCTAAAGGAGAGACCCAGTACTTC. This translates into CSARDLGGPKGETQYF.

This clonotype was seen only a few times. V gene TRBV7-2 combines with J gene TRBJ2-1; D remains unclear. Germline V CDR1 and CDR2: SGHTA, FQGNSA. CDR3 length: 15 residues. The V end lost 3 bases, the J end lost 0 bases, and 9 bases lay between the germline ends. CDR3 region: CASSFDVLSYNEQFF. The CDR3 DNA reads as TGTGCCAGCAGCTTTGATGTTCTCTCCTACAATGAGCAGTTCTTC.

This clonotype was observed a handful of times. The chain has TRBV2 and TRBJ1-2; D is ambiguous. Germline CDR1 SNHLY, CDR2 FYNNEI. Trimming cost V 6 bases and J 3 bases, with 17 bases left between them. This CDR3 region has 15 residues. CDR3 coding DNA: TGTGCCAGCAGCGACAAGAGACCGGGAGACTATGGCTACACCTTC. Residues: CASSDKRPGDYGYTF.

The rearrangement uses TRBV5-1 and TRBJ2-5; TRBD1 matches at 8 bases. CDR3 length: 15 residues. V was pared by 4 bases and J by 2 bases, with 7 bases of the junction left unmatched. Germline V gene sequence: CDR1 SGHRS, CDR2 YFSETQ. The CDR3 DNA is TGCGCCAGCAGCGGGGGACAGGCCTATCAAGAGACCCAGTACTTC. Protein product: CASSGGQAYQETQYF.

This chain links TRBV10-3 with TRBJ2-3, with a weak D call TRBD1 (7 bases). The CDR3 length is 15 residues. V lost 5 bases, J lost 3 bases, and 15 bases lay in between. CDR1 is ENHRY, CDR2 SYGVKD, per germline. This CDR3 reads CAISRGGTDTDTQYF. The CDR3 coding sequence is TGTGCCATCAGTCGAGGAGGGACAGATACAGATACGCAGTATTTT.

The chain links TRBV20-1 to TRBJ2-1, with D possibly matching TRBD2 (6 bases). The germline gives CDR1 DFQATT, CDR2 SNEGSKA (reference sequence). This CDR3 has 15 residues. V was shortened by 6 bases and J by 0 bases, with 15 bases between the two germline ends. CDR3 nucleotides: TGCAGTGCCCCGTCGAAGCGGGCCTCCTACAATGAGCAGTTCTTC. This encodes CSAPSKRASYNEQFF.

In its sample, this clonotype was seen a few times. This chain links TRBV3-1 with TRBJ1-1; D is unclear. Germline V gene data show CDR1 as LGHDT and CDR2 as YNNKEL (reference sequence). This CDR3 is 12 amino acids long. V lost 3 bases and J 6 bases, leaving 8 bases between the germline ends. CDR3 DNA sequence: TGTGCCAGCAGCCACATCTCTCCTGAAGCTTTCTTT. This sequence encodes CASSHISPEAFF.

This clonotype was seen more than once but under ten times. The chain links TRBV7-2 to TRBJ2-1; D is unresolved. Between the trimmed V and J ends, which lost 0 bases and 13 bases, there was a span of 10 bases. The CDR3 runs 12 residues. The V gene's germline CDR1 is SGHTA and CDR2 FQGNSA. The chain's CDR3 is CASSLAQTFQFF. For the CDR3, the DNA is TGTGCCAGCAGCTTAGCGCAGACATTCCAGTTCTTC.

The chain couples TRBV5-1 to TRBJ2-3; 7 bases agree with TRBD1. With 3 bases clipped from V and 4 bases from J, the junction kept 5 bases outside the gene matches. There are 14 residues in the CDR3. Germline V gene sequence: CDR1 SGHRS, CDR2 YFSETQ. The CDR3 DNA sequence: TGCGCCAGCAGCTCGACAGGGACGCCAGATACGCAGTATTTT. Translating it yields CASSSTGTPDTQYF.

The chain links TRBV7-9 to TRBJ2-7, with D maybe TRBD1 (5 bases). The CDR3 spans 12 residues. The germline V gene has CDR1 SEHNR and CDR2 FQNEAQ (reference sequence). Trimming shortened V by 3 bases and J by 7 bases, and 10 bases separated the two germline ends. The CDR3 DNA sequence: TGTGCCAGCAGCTTTTATTCAGGGGAGCAGTACGTC. Translation gives CASSFYSGEQYV.

This clonotype was detected once. The chain combines TRBV7-2 with TRBJ2-7; TRBD1 agrees at 8 bases. Unmatched junction bases numbered 4, after V lost 5 bases and J lost 1 base. CDR3 length: 14 amino acids. Germline CDR1 and CDR2: SGHTA and FQGNSA. CDR3 loop: CASSPDRESYEQYV. CDR3 sequence (DNA): TGTGCCAGCAGCCCGGACAGGGAATCCTACGAGCAGTACGTC.

This clonotype was detected a few times. The genes are TRBV29-1 and TRBJ2-5; 9 bases line up with TRBD1. Germline lookup yields CDR1 SQVTM and CDR2 ANQGSEA. With V trimmed by 4 bases and J by 4 bases, 4 bases remained unmatched. There are 13 residues in the CDR3. Here the CDR3 DNA reads TGCAGCGTTGGACAGGGGGACGGAGAGACCCAGTACTTC. Its protein product is CSVGQGDGETQYF.

This clonotype was recorded a few times. The chain couples TRBV6-6 to TRBJ2-1; D unresolved. Germline V CDR1 and CDR2: MNHNY, SVGAGI (reference sequence). The CDR3 runs 13 residues. V gave up 8 bases and J gave up 10 bases, with 18 bases separating them. Written as DNA, the CDR3 is TGTGCCAGCCAACCCCAGGCCGAGGTAGAGCAGTTCTTC. Its protein is CASQPQAEVEQFF.

The J gene is TRBJ1-1, the V gene TRBV9, with TRBD1 matching over 7 bases. Germline loops: CDR1 SGDLS, CDR2 YYNGEE. The CDR3 extends over 12 amino acids. With 3 bases clipped from V and 7 bases from J, the junction kept 3 bases outside the gene matches. The CDR3 sequence is CASSGDSLEAFF. In DNA form, the CDR3 reads TGTGCCAGCAGCGGGGACAGCCTTGAAGCTTTCTTT.

This clonotype was recorded only once. The J gene is TRBJ2-3, the V gene TRBV20-1; D gene uncertain. Germline V gene lookup returns CDR1 DFQATT and CDR2 SNEGSKA (reference sequence). The CDR3 is 15 residues long. V shed 3 bases and J shed 4 bases, with 17 bases lying between them. CDR3 bases: TGCAGTGCTAGTCGTCCCGTTCTCCAGCCAGATACGCAGTATTTT. Translation: CSASRPVLQPDTQYF.

The chain links TRBV5-1 to TRBJ2-2, with D unclear. CDR1 SGHRS and CDR2 YFSETQ come from the germline V gene. Trimming cost V 6 bases and J 0 bases, with 9 bases left between them. This CDR3 contains 14 residues. The CDR3 region has the DNA TGCGCCAGCAACCTACAAGCGAACACCGGGGAGCTGTTTTTT. Translating gives CASNLQANTGELFF.

The rearrangement uses TRBV5-1 and TRBJ2-7, with no clear D. V lost 2 bases and J lost 4, with 13 bases in between. This CDR3 region has 14 residues. Germline V gene lookup returns CDR1 SGHRS and CDR2 YFSETQ. The CDR3 reads CASSLGLDLYEQYF. The CDR3 DNA reads TGCGCCAGCAGCTTAGGGCTAGACCTTTACGAGCAGTACTTC. The full variable domain, completed using reference TRBV5-1 and TRBJ2-7, is KAGVTQTPRYLIKTRGQQVTLSCSPISGHRSVSWYQQTPGQGLQFLFEYFSETQRNKGNFPGRFSGRQFSNSRSEMNVSTLELGDSALYLCASSLGLDLYEQYFGPGTRLTVT.

A word on this clonotype: One junction end does not reproduce the germline sequence, and a read error may be involved. J is TRBJ2-5 and V is TRBV25-1; no clear D gene. CDR1 is MGHDK, CDR2 SYGVNS, per germline. The CDR3 is 11 amino acids. The CDR3 is CASSDETSPVF. The CDR3 nucleotides are TGTGCCAGCAGTGACGAAACCTCCCCCGTGTTC.

The chain links TRBV20-1 to TRBJ2-2; TRBD2 matches at 10 bases. This CDR3 comprises 14 residues. CDR1 is DFQATT, CDR2 SNEGSKA, per germline (reference sequence). V gave up 6 bases and J gave up 5 bases; unmatched junction bases: 6. The CDR3 loop is CSATQREGTGELFF. As DNA, the CDR3 is TGCAGTGCGACACAGCGGGAGGGGACCGGGGAGCTGTTTTTT.

This clonotype was found a few times. J is TRBJ2-3 and V is TRBV28; 10 positions match TRBD2. Looked up from germline, CDR1 is MDHEN and CDR2 is SYDVKM. The CDR3 sequence is 15 residues long. V trimming: 5 bases; J trimming: 6 bases; junction bases outside the gene matches: 8. The CDR3 coding sequence is TGTGCCAGCAGTCCGCTCGGGACTAGCGTGGATACGCAGTATTTT. It is translated as CASSPLGTSVDTQYF.

This clonotype was detected only a few times. The V and J genes are TRBV5-1 and TRBJ1-1, with 7 bases lining up with TRBD1. Per germline, CDR1 SGHRS and CDR2 YFSETQ. V shed 0 bases and J 0 bases; nucleotides not matched to a gene: 5. The CDR3 is made up of 16 amino acids. The CDR3 DNA reads TGCGCCAGCAGCTTGGAGCCTACAGGGGTGAACACTGAAGCTTTCTTT. Translation: CASSLEPTGVNTEAFF.

The chain recombines TRBV4-1 with TRBJ2-1; D is uncertain. CDR3 length equals 14 residues. Per germline, CDR1 MGHRA and CDR2 YSYEKL. Trimming removed 0 bases at V and 5 bases at J, with 8 bases between. The CDR3 loop reads CASSQERLDNEQFF. DNA of the CDR3: TGCGCCAGCAGCCAAGAGCGACTTGACAATGAGCAGTTCTTC.

This clonotype came up many times. In DNA form, the CDR3 reads TGTGCCAGCAGTCGTTGGGCTATAAACACCGGGGAGCTGTTTTTT. Its translation: CASSRWAINTGELFF. V gene TRBV7-2 combines with J gene TRBJ2-2; no reliable D call. Trimming shortened V by 6 bases and J by 2 bases, and 13 bases separated the two germline ends. CDR1 SGHTA and CDR2 FQGNSA come from the germline V gene. The CDR3 is 15 amino acids.

This clonotype was picked up a small number of times. The chain has TRBV11-2 and TRBJ2-6; D not resolved. The V and J ends lost 5 bases and 0 bases respectively, with 17 bases between them. CDR1 is SGHAT, CDR2 FQNNGV, per germline. The CDR3 has 18 residues. CDR3 protein: CASSPRWGRNSGANVLTF. In DNA, the CDR3 is TGTGCCAGCAGCCCTCGGTGGGGAAGAAACTCTGGGGCCAACGTCCTGACTTTC.

This chain connects TRBV5-6 to TRBJ2-3; 7 bases map to TRBD1. Per germline, CDR1 SGHDT and CDR2 YYEEEE. Germline trimming cut 4 bases from V and 2 bases from J; bases unmatched to any gene: 7. The CDR3 covers 15 residues. CDR3 DNA sequence: TGTGCCAGCAGCCTAGGGACAGAATCCACAGATACGCAGTATTTT. Amino acid sequence: CASSLGTESTDTQYF.

The chain employs TRBV9 and TRBJ2-5, with 10 bases fitting TRBD2. CDR1 SGDLS and CDR2 YYNGEE come from the germline V gene. V dropped 3 bases and J dropped 6; count of bases not matched to a gene: 5. This CDR3 has 14 amino acids. The CDR3 reads CASSASGSRKTQYF. The CDR3 DNA follows: TGTGCCAGCAGCGCTAGCGGGAGTAGGAAGACCCAGTACTTC.